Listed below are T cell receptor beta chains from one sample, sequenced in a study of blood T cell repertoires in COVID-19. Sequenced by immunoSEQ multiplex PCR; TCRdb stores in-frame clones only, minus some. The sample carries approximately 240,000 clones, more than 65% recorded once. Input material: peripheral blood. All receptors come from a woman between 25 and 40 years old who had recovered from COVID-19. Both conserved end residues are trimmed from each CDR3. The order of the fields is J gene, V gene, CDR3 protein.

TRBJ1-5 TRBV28 ASRREGSNQPQH
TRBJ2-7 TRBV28 ASSFTSGSLYEQY
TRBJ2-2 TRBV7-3 ASSLAGGPATGELF
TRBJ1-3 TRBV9 ASSPSREGAGNTIY
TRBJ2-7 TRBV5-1 ASSPGQDTSEQY
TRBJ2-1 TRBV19 ASSSWREGLSDEQF
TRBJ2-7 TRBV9 ASSAQGSQTIGEQY
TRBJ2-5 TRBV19 ASNSGSVQETQY
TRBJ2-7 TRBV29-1 SVVDKGQGYEQY
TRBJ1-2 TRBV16 ASSQNFEVVSGGYT
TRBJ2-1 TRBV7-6 ASSIVMGQGDGEQF
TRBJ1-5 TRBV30 AWDPGQGRPQH
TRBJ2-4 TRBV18 ASSPSQGLAKNIQY
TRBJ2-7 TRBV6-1 ASSEIGGGRSYEQY
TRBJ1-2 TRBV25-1 ASRGGPGYT
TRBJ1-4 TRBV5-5 ASSLTGGNEKLF
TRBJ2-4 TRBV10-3 AISGGGLAKNIQY
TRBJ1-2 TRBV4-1 ASSQAETGAVVGYT
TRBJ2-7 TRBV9 ASSPGQIDYEQY
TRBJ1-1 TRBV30 AWSVTGTEAF
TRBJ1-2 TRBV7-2 ASTLGGLPYGYT
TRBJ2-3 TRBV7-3 ASSLFYGLAGTDTQY
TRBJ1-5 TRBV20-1 SASSGYSNQPQH
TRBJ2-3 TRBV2 ASSEGTSPTDTQY
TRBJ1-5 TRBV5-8 ASSLEGGSNQPQH
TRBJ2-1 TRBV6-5 AIHSGSQLNEQF
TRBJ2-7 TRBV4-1 ASSQAGQGSSYEQY
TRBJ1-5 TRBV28 ASSPPGSLWNQPQH
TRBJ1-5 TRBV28 ASSSDRFSNQPQH
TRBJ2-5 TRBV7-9 ASSPGTSGSKRETQY
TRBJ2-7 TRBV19 ASSVTGTGGYEQY
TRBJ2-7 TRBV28 ASSSPDHGGVYEQY
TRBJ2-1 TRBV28 ASRDQYNEQF
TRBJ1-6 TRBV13 ASSLRGQGERSPLH
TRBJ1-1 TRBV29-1 SGNRGNTEAF
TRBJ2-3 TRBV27 ASSRPTSGAVGDTQY
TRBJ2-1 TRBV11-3 ASALGARNEQF
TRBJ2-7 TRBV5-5 ASSKPDRGRYEQY
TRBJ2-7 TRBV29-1 SVEGTSGSLYEQY
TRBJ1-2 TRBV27 ASSLSPRDGYT
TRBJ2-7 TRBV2 ASRVGGLTYEQY
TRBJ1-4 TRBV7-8 ASSVGEGAEATNEKLF